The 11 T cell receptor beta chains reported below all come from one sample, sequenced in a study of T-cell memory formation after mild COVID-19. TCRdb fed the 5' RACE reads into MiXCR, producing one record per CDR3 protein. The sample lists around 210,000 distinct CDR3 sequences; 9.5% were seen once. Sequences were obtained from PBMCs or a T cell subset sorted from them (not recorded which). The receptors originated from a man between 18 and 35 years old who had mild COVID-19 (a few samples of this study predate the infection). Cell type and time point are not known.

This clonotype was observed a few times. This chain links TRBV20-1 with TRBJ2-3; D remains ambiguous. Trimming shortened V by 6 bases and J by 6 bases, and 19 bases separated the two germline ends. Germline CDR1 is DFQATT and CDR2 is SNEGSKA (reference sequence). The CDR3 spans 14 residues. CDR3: CSARKDLASDTQYF. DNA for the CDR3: TGCAGTGCGCGTAAGGATCTTGCGTCGGATACGCAGTATTTT.

The CDR3 loop reads CASSSLGSSFTPLHF. The DNA of the CDR3 is TGTGCCAGCAGCTCGCTGGGCAGCTCCTTTACACCCCTCCACTTT. The chain couples TRBV5-4 to TRBJ1-6; D is unclear. This CDR3 region has 15 residues. V lost 3 bases to trimming and J lost 11 bases, with 18 bases between them. From germline, CDR1 is SGHNT and CDR2 YYREEE (reference sequence).

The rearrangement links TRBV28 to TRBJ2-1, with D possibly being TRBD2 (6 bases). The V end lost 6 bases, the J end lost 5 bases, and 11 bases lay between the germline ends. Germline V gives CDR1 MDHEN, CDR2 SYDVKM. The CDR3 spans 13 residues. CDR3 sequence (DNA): TGTGCCAGCAGGGGTAGCGGCAACAATGAGCAGTTCTTC. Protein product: CASRGSGNNEQFF.

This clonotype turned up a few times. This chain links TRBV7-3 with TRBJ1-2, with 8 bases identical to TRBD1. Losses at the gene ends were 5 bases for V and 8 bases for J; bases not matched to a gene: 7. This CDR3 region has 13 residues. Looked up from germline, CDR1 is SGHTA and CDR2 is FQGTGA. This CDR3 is CASSPGTGSGYTF. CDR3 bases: TGTGCCAGCAGCCCCGGGACAGGTTCCGGCTACACCTTC.

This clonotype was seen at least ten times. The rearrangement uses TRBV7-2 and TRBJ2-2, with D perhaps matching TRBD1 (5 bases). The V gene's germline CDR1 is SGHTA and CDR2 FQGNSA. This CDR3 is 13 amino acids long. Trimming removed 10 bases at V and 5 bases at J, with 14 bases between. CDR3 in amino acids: CATAVRETGELFF. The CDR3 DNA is TGTGCCACCGCCGTCAGGGAAACCGGGGAGCTGTTTTTT.

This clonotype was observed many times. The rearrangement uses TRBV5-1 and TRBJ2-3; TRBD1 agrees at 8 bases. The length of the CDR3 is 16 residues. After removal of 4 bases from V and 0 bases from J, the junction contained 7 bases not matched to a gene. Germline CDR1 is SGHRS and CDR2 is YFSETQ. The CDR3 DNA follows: TGCGCCAGCAGCGTGGTCGGGACAGGAAGCACAGATACGCAGTATTTT. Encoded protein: CASSVVGTGSTDTQYF.

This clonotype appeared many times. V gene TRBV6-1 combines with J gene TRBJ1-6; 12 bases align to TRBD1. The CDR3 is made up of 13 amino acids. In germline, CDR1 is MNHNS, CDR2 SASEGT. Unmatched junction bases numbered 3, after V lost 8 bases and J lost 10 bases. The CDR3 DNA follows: TGTGCCAGCCGCGGGACAGGGGGCTCACCCCTCCACTTT. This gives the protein CASRGTGGSPLHF.

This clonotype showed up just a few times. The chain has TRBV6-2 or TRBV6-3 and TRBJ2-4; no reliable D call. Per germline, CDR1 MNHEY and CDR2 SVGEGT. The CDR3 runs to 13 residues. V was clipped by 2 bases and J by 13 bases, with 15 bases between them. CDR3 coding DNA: TGTGCCAGCAGTTACCCGGCCGCCTCTGGCCAGTACTTC. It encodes CASSYPAASGQYF.

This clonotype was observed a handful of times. The CDR3 coding sequence is TGTGCCAGCAGTTTTAGTATAGGGGTCAACACCGGGGAGCTGTTTTTT. Residues: CASSFSIGVNTGELFF. The J gene is TRBJ2-2, the V gene TRBV27, with a weak D call TRBD1 (5 bases). Per the germline V gene, CDR1 is MNHEY and CDR2 is SMNVEV (reference sequence). The CDR3 extends over 16 amino acids. Trimming removed 3 bases at V and 2 bases at J, with 13 bases between.

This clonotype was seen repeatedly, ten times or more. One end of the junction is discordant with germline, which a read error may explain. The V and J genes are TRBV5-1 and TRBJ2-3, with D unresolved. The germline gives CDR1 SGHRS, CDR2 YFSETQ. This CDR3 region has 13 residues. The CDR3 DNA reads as TGTGCCAGCAGTTTAGGTAGCACAGATACGCAGTATTTT. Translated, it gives CASSLGSTDTQYF.

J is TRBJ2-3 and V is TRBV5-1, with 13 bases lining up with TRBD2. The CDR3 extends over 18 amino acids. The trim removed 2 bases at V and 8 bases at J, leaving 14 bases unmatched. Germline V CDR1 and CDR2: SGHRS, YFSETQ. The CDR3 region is CASSLEGPTSGGLRTQYF. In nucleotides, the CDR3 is TGCGCCAGCAGCTTAGAGGGCCCGACTAGCGGGGGGCTTCGTACGCAGTATTTT.